This entry describes one TCR beta chain. TCRdb keeps only in-frame clones here, not all; method: immunoSEQ multiplex PCR. The table has 85,000 to 100,000 clones, around three quarters seen once. This entry belongs to a study of blood T cell repertoires in COVID-19. Looking at the study overall: T cells, B-cell-depleted T cells, or PBMCs provided the cDNA or gDNA that served as material.

The TCR was taken from a man aged 50 to 60 who had recovered from COVID-19. The sample comprised peripheral blood.

CDR3: CASSAPGQNYGYTF. The CDR3 bases are TGTGCCAGCAGCGCGCCGGGACAGAACTATGGCTACACCTTC. This chain uses TRBV9 with TRBJ1-2; TRBD1 matches at 7 bases. Germline trimming cut 3 bases from V and 2 bases from J; bases unmatched to any gene: 4. This CDR3 spans 14 amino acids. Germline loops: CDR1 SGDLS, CDR2 YYNGEE.